This TCR beta chain was sequenced in a study of OX40 agonist ivuxolimab in advanced cancers. The study in broad terms: The costimulatory receptor OX40 (CD134) was targeted by ivuxolimab, a fully human IgG2 agonistic monoclonal antibody. Intravenous ivuxolimab was administered to patients every 2 weeks at six dose levels: 0.01, 0.1, 0.3, 1.5, 3 and 10 mg/kg. Among the approximately 50 dose-escalation patients, around 20 had hepatocellular carcinoma, about 15 melanoma, 9 renal cell carcinoma and 9 head and neck cancer. A male proportion of 82.7% and a mean age of about 60 years, ranging from 23 to 79, were recorded for the dose-escalation cohort. Prior anti-PD-1, anti-PD-L1 or anti-CTLA-4 therapy was permitted, and checkpoint inhibitors had been received by roughly 42% of dose-escalation patients. Three dose-escalation patients achieved partial responses, one with hepatocellular carcinoma and two with cutaneous melanoma. Peripheral TCRbeta sequencing was intended to test whether TCR sequence diversity was altered and clonal T-cell expansion was caused by ivuxolimab. The paper covers the monotherapy dose-escalation part of the phase I ivuxolimab trial, which included N of about 50 patients.

Patients with autoimmune disease history or receiving systemic immunosuppression were excluded from the trial. Peripheral blood for TCR sequencing was collected from all dose cohorts at baseline, on cycle 4 day 1, and on cycle 7 day 1. The samples were taken from a phase I, first-in-human, multicenter, open-label dose-escalation trial of ivuxolimab. Adults with locally advanced or metastatic melanoma, renal cell carcinoma, hepatocellular carcinoma or head and neck squamous cell carcinoma were enrolled in the trial. Before TCR sequencing, CD4+ T cells and CD8+ T cells were sorted from peripheral blood as separate populations. For sequencing of the TCRbeta CDR3 region, genomic DNA was extracted from the sorted cells. TCRbeta CDR3 regions were sequenced using the immunoSEQ Assay. This immuneACCESS table, as held by TCRdb, lists in-frame sequences with V and J called but not all clones. Of the missing ones, under half trace to an unresolved V gene in checked studies; the others have no known cause. The sample profile shows about 28,000 clones; about 84% of them were found once. The top ten hold 25% of the sample.

In the case of this clone: Its antigen is unknown. No much larger clone exists at a distance of one base, and base qualities are not known.

V loses 5 bases of germline sequence and J loses 2 bases, and the interval between the two ends is 20 bases. The germline V gene yields SGHRS for CDR1 and YFSETQ for CDR2. The CDR3 runs 16 amino acids, cysteine and phenylalanine included. Left in the record is the CDR3 DNA by itself, 48 bases read in frame from the first base. The paper as a whole reports these results and caveats: Clonal expansion of both CD4+ and CD8+ blood T cells was observed from baseline to week 6 at doses 0.1 to 3.0 mg/kg. Which antigens the clonally expanded peripheral T cells were specific for was not determined. Partial responders in the 0.1-3.0 mg/kg groups had among the lowest normalized peripheral clonal expansion, especially among CD8+ T cells. Low levels of normalized T-cell clonal expansion were also seen in some patients who did not respond. After ivuxolimab, more expanded clones were found on average in CD8+ T cells than in CD4+ T cells.

Here the sequenced sample was CD4+ or CD8+ T cells sorted from blood, taken in a trial of the OX40 agonist ivuxolimab. Here the chain combines TRBV5-1 and TRBJ2-7; perhaps TRBD1 is the D gene, with 5 bases matching. The sequence was collected from an adult with an advanced solid tumor such as melanoma, head and neck, liver or kidney cancer. The DNA reads as follows: TGCGCCAGCAGACCCACACAGGTTCCAAGCCCCTACGAGCAGTACTTC. This yields the protein CASRPTQVPSPYEQYF.